One sample yielded the 30 T cell receptor beta chains listed below, sequenced in a study of blood T cells in healthy people across ages. A J-beta primer mix and a sample-barcoded 5' primer were used in a second PCR of roughly 7 to 12 cycles. MiXCR, applied by TCRdb to the 5' RACE reads, yields one record per CDR3 protein. The sample contains 1.5 million to 2 million distinct CDR3 sequences, 30% to 40% of which appear only once. The sequenced material came from blood. Receptors were obtained from a human donor in good health.

Regarding this clonotype: The junction differs from germline at one of its ends, possibly a read error. The chain has TRBV12-3 or TRBV12-4 and TRBJ1-2; D remains ambiguous. The CDR3 sequence is 16 residues long. The CDR3 sequence is CASSLNGRIANYGYTF. CDR3 in DNA: TGTGCCAGTAGTTTAAATGGCAGAATAGCTAACTATGGCTACACCTTC.

Only a few counts were recorded for this clonotype. This chain joins TRBV11-3 and TRBJ2-1, with D perhaps given as TRBD1 or TRBD2 (5 bases each). Per the germline V gene, CDR1 is SGHNT and CDR2 is YENEEA. This CDR3 spans 18 amino acids. Trimming stripped 3 bases from V and 0 bases from J, with 18 bases between. CDR3 nucleotides: TGTGCCAGCAGCTTCGGCTGGGAGCGACAGAGCTCCTACAATGAGCAGTTCTTC. Translation: CASSFGWERQSSYNEQFF.

This clonotype appeared a few times. The rearrangement uses TRBV6-5 and TRBJ1-2; D perhaps matches TRBD1 (6 bases). This CDR3 has 14 amino acids. Trimming pared 1 base from V and 4 bases from J, leaving 10 bases between. The germline CDR1 and CDR2 sequences are MNHEY and SVGAGI. The chain's CDR3 is CASSYFDRSYGYTF. The DNA of the CDR3 is TGTGCCAGCAGTTACTTCGACAGGAGCTATGGCTACACCTTC.

V usage is TRBV27 and J usage is TRBJ2-1; D is unclear. This CDR3 has 11 amino acids. Germline CDR1 is MNHEY and CDR2 is SMNVEV (reference sequence). Trimming took off 6 bases at V and 9 bases at J, with 9 bases between the two ends. The CDR3 DNA is TGTGCCAGCAGGTTTCGTGCTGAGCAGTTCTTC. This sequence encodes CASRFRAEQFF.

This clonotype showed up just a few times. The chain is built from TRBV5-1 and TRBJ2-3, with 9 positions matching TRBD2. The V segment lost 0 bases and the J segment 4 bases; nucleotides outside the gene matches: 3. Germline V gene lookup returns CDR1 SGHRS and CDR2 YFSETQ. This CDR3 is 15 amino acids long. CDR3 in amino acids: CASSLGGGAPDTQYF. The DNA for the CDR3 is TGCGCCAGCAGCTTGGGCGGGGGGGCCCCAGATACGCAGTATTTT.

This clonotype has just a few counts. The V call is TRBV7-2, the J call TRBJ2-1; tentative D call: TRBD2 (6 bases). Germline loops: CDR1 SGHTA, CDR2 FQGNSA. The CDR3 extends over 16 amino acids. Trimming left V 7 bases short and J 1 base short, with 17 bases between. CDR3 in amino acids: CASTAMGRSSYNEQFF. The CDR3 nucleotides are TGTGCCAGCACCGCCATGGGGAGGTCTTCCTACAATGAGCAGTTCTTC.

This sequence joins TRBV7-9 and TRBJ2-7; D call uncertain. Trimming took 1 base from V and 6 from J, leaving 16 bases between them. This CDR3 contains 15 residues. Germline CDR1 is SEHNR and CDR2 is FQNEAQ (reference sequence). Here the CDR3 reads CASSLVAVSGPEQYF. The CDR3 bases are TGTGCCAGCAGCTTAGTAGCTGTGTCTGGGCCCGAGCAGTACTTC. Full variable domain (missing parts from reference TRBV7-9 and TRBJ2-7): DTGVSQNPRHKITKRGQNVTFRCDPISEHNRLYWYRQTLGQGPEFLTYFQNEAQLEKSRLLSDRFSAERPKGSFSTLEIQRTEQGDSAMYLCASSLVAVSGPEQYFGPGTRLTVT.

The genes are TRBV12-3 or TRBV12-4 and TRBJ2-2; TRBD2 might be the D (6 bases). Trimming left V 3 bases short and J 2 bases short, with 22 bases between. The CDR3 has 19 residues. The CDR3 DNA reads as TGTGCCAGCAGTTTTTCCGGGGACCCCTGGCGGGACAACACCGGGGAGCTGTTTTTT. It specifies CASSFSGDPWRDNTGELFF.

The CDR3 region is CSVAQAGGRSEAFF. For the CDR3, the DNA is TGCAGCGTTGCGCAGGCGGGAGGAAGGTCTGAAGCTTTCTTT. The chain carries TRBV29-1 and TRBJ1-1; D is uncertain. V was clipped by 4 bases and J by 6 bases, with 18 bases between them. This CDR3 has 14 amino acids. Germline loops: CDR1 SQVTM, CDR2 ANQGSEA.

This clonotype occurred a few times. The chain employs TRBV4-2 and TRBJ2-5, with D hard to call. The CDR3 is 15 residues long. The V gene lost 0 bases and the J gene lost 1 base, with 9 bases spanning the gap. Germline loops: CDR1 LGHNA, CDR2 YNFKEQ. The CDR3 loop reads CASSQERRSQETQYF. The CDR3 DNA follows: TGTGCCAGCAGCCAAGAGAGGAGAAGCCAAGAGACCCAGTACTTC.

This clonotype was picked up a small number of times. The genes are TRBV7-9 and TRBJ2-3, with 8 bases aligning to TRBD2. Germline assignment: CDR1 SEHNR and CDR2 FQNEAQ (reference sequence). The V and J ends lost 0 bases and 2 bases, in that order; junction bases with no gene match: 10. This CDR3 has 18 amino acids. The CDR3 here is CASSLASGESSPTDTQYF. The CDR3 DNA reads TGTGCCAGCAGCTTAGCTAGCGGGGAGTCGTCCCCCACAGATACGCAGTATTTT.

The V gene is TRBV6-2 or TRBV6-3, the J gene TRBJ2-1; 8 positions agree with TRBD2. The V gene end was trimmed by 6 bases and the J gene end by 5 bases; junction bases not matched to a gene: 12. CDR1 MNHEY and CDR2 SVGEGT come from the germline V gene. The CDR3 covers 16 residues. CDR3 in amino acids: CASSTPRGRGDNEQFF. CDR3 sequence (DNA): TGTGCCAGCAGCACGCCTCGGGGGCGGGGGGACAATGAGCAGTTCTTC.

Details on this clonotype: Compared with germline, one end of the junction differs, possibly owing to a read error. The V gene is TRBV5-1, the J gene TRBJ2-3, with 7 bases that match TRBD2. The CDR3 consists of 14 residues. Germline-derived CDR1 and CDR2 are SGHRS and YFSETQ. CDR3: CASTPQTSTGTQYF. CDR3 DNA sequence: TGCGCCAGCACCCCACAGACTAGCACAGGTACGCAGTATTTT.

The chain carries TRBV7-2 and TRBJ2-1; 7 bases are shared with TRBD2. Germline values: CDR1 SGHTA, CDR2 FQGNSA. The CDR3 is 15 amino acids. The V gene end was trimmed by 2 bases and the J gene end by 6 bases; junction bases not matched to a gene: 7. The CDR3 region is CASSLWWGGGNEQFF. In nucleotides, the CDR3 is TGTGCCAGCAGCTTATGGTGGGGGGGAGGCAATGAGCAGTTCTTC.

The V and J genes are TRBV5-6 and TRBJ2-6; 7 bases map to TRBD1. J was trimmed by 0 bases and V by 4 bases; bases with no gene match: 13. The length of the CDR3 is 19 residues. CDR1 and CDR2 from the germline V gene are SGHDT and YYEEEE. CDR3 region: CASSLPTGQLSSGANVLTF. DNA of the CDR3: TGTGCCAGCAGCCTACCAACGGGACAGCTCTCCTCTGGGGCCAACGTCCTGACTTTC.

The rearrangement joins TRBV5-6 to TRBJ1-1; the match to TRBD1 covers 7 bases. The CDR3 runs 15 residues. Germline V lookup: CDR1 SGHDT, CDR2 YYEEEE. The trim removed 3 bases at V and 2 bases at J, leaving 7 bases unmatched. The CDR3 loop is CASSSEDRFNTEAFF. The CDR3 DNA is TGTGCCAGCAGCTCGGAGGACAGGTTTAACACTGAAGCTTTCTTT. The full variable domain, rest sourced from reference TRBV5-6 and TRBJ1-1, is DAGVTQSPTHLIKTRGQQVTLRCSPKSGHDTVSWYQQALGQGPQFIFQYYEEEERQRGNFPDRFSGHQFPNYSSELNVNALLLGDSALYLCASSSEDRFNTEAFFGQGTRLTVV.

This clonotype was recorded a few times. This sequence joins TRBV24-1 and TRBJ2-6, with unresolved D. Germline V CDR1 and CDR2: KGHDR, SFDVKD. The ends were cut back, 3 bases at V and 2 bases at J, with 4 bases in the middle. This CDR3 has 14 amino acids. In DNA, the CDR3 is TGTGCCACCAGTGATGGGACTGGGGCCAACGTCCTGACTTTC. It specifies CATSDGTGANVLTF.

This clonotype was seen only once. The chain joins TRBV7-6 to TRBJ2-3; D unresolved. This CDR3 has 15 amino acids. Looked up from germline, CDR1 is SGHVS and CDR2 is FNYEAQ. Trimming took off 0 bases at V and 7 bases at J, with 14 bases between the two ends. CDR3 in DNA: TGTGCCAGCAGCTTAGCGGATGAGTCCGAGTATACGCAGTATTTT. This encodes CASSLADESEYTQYF.

The gene calls are TRBV7-2 and TRBJ2-5; D unresolved. The assigned J gene may be wrong: the sequence end matches TRBJ2-7 better. The CDR3 covers 14 residues. Germline assignment: CDR1 SGHTA and CDR2 FQGNSA. CDR3: CASSRSVPPYEQYF. CDR3 coding DNA: TGTGCCAGCAGCCGCTCTGTCCCTCCCTACGAGCAGTACTTC.

This clonotype showed up just a few times. V and J are TRBV20-1 and TRBJ2-7, with unresolved D. The V and J ends lost 3 bases and 0 bases respectively, with 15 bases between them. Germline V gene lookup returns CDR1 DFQATT and CDR2 SNEGSKA (reference sequence). This CDR3 is 15 amino acids long. CDR3 nucleotide sequence: TGCAGTGCTAGTCTTTTGCACCGAAGCTCCTACGAGCAGTACTTC. Translation: CSASLLHRSSYEQYF.

This clonotype was counted between two and nine times. Written as DNA, the CDR3 is TGCAGCGTTGTGGGTCCAATCTCTGGGGCCAACGTCCTGACTTTC. It is translated as CSVVGPISGANVLTF. The genes are TRBV29-1 and TRBJ2-6; no reliable D call. CDR3 length: 15 amino acids. Looked up from germline, CDR1 is SQVTM and CDR2 is ANQGSEA. The V and J ends lost 4 bases and 0 bases respectively, with 10 bases between them.

V and J are TRBV2 and TRBJ1-4; D is unresolved. CDR1 and CDR2 from the germline V gene are SNHLY and FYNNEI. The CDR3 totals 15 residues. V was shortened by 1 base and J by 0 bases, with 6 bases between the two germline ends. In DNA form, the CDR3 reads TGTGCCAGCAGTGAAGGGTTTGCAACTAATGAAAAACTGTTTTTT. It translates to CASSEGFATNEKLFF.

CDR3 amino acids: CASSQAWDQPQHF. DNA of the CDR3: TGTGCCAGCAGCCAAGCTTGGGATCAGCCCCAGCATTTT. V usage is TRBV3-1 and J usage is TRBJ1-5; no firm D call. The CDR3 is 13 amino acids. The germline gives CDR1 LGHDT, CDR2 YNNKEL (reference sequence). V lost 1 base and J 5 bases, leaving 6 bases between the germline ends.

In this sample, this clonotype turned up a few times. This could be a read error, since a much larger clone is one nucleotide away. V usage is TRBV6-2 or TRBV6-3 and J usage is TRBJ2-7; 10 bases are a match to TRBD1. V was clipped by 2 bases and J by 3 bases; unmatched bases: 4. Germline V gene sequence: CDR1 MNHEY, CDR2 SVGEGT. This CDR3 region has 15 residues. This chain's CDR3 is CASSYAGQGIYEQYF. Here the CDR3 DNA reads TGTGCCAGCAGTTACGCGGGACAGGGGATCTACGAGCAGTACTTC.

This clonotype was detected a few times. As DNA, the CDR3 is TGTGCCAGCTTGAAAACGGACTATGGCTACACCTTC. It translates to CASLKTDYGYTF. The chain couples TRBV7-2 to TRBJ1-2; D is unclear. V lost 8 bases to trimming and J lost 3 bases, with 10 bases between them. The germline gives CDR1 SGHTA, CDR2 FQGNSA. The CDR3 extends over 12 amino acids.

The chain combines TRBV4-3 with TRBJ2-1; D remains ambiguous. This CDR3 comprises 15 residues. V gave up 2 bases and J gave up 5 bases, with 13 bases separating them. CDR1 is LGHNA and CDR2 is YSLEER in the germline V gene. CDR3 nucleotides: TGCGCCAGCAGCCAAACCCTCCTAGAGAACAATGAGCAGTTCTTC. Amino acids: CASSQTLLENNEQFF.

The chain carries TRBV6-5 and TRBJ2-7; D possibly uses TRBD1 or TRBD2 (5 bases each). V lost 6 bases to trimming and J lost 4 bases, with 16 bases between them. This CDR3 spans 14 amino acids. Germline assignment: CDR1 MNHEY and CDR2 SVGAGI. The CDR3 DNA reads as TGTGCCAGCAGCCCCGGGACCATCTATTACGAGCAGTACTTC. This codes for CASSPGTIYYEQYF.

This clonotype has only a few counts. Here the CDR3 DNA reads TGCAGTGCTAGTACAGGGAGGGATTACGAGCAGTACTTC. Translation gives CSASTGRDYEQYF. The chain has TRBV20-1 and TRBJ2-5; weak D call: TRBD2 (7 bases). The end of the DNA is better explained by TRBJ2-7, so the J call may be wrong. CDR1 and CDR2 from the germline V gene are DFQATT and SNEGSKA (reference sequence). The CDR3 contains 13 residues.

This clonotype was seen repeatedly, ten times or more. The chain employs TRBV13 and TRBJ2-7; 10 nucleotides line up with TRBD1. Trimming cost V 2 bases and J 5 bases; bases outside gene matches: 3. Germline loops: CDR1 PRHDT, CDR2 FYEKMQ (reference sequence). The CDR3 length is 14 residues. CDR3 residues: CASSLRQGANEQYF. CDR3 sequence (DNA): TGTGCCAGCAGCTTAAGACAGGGGGCCAACGAGCAGTACTTC.

The sample holds a few counts of this clonotype. The V gene is TRBV7-2, the J gene TRBJ2-2, with D perhaps TRBD1 or TRBD2 (5 bases each). This CDR3 is built from 16 residues. V was shortened by 0 bases and J by 4 bases, with 12 bases between the two germline ends. Germline loops: CDR1 SGHTA, CDR2 FQGNSA. Written as DNA, the CDR3 is TGTGCCAGCAGCTTAGCCCCGGGGACCACCACCGGGGAGCTGTTTTTT. The encoded protein is CASSLAPGTTTGELFF.